One sample yielded the 5 T cell receptor beta chains listed below, sequenced in a study. TCRdb reprocessed the 5' RACE reads via MiXCR and lists one record per CDR3 protein. Counted here are some 30,000 distinct CDR3 sequences, approximately 27% occurring once; the ten biggest clones make up approximately 3.7%. Sequenced: naive CD4+ T cells sorted from a lymph node. Subset reported: naive CD4+ T cells, CD4+CD45RA+CD25-. All receptors derive from a female donor with breast cancer.

The CDR3 sequence is CASRMTHRDRGNQETQYF. Here the CDR3 DNA reads TGTGCCAGCAGGATGACTCACCGGGACAGGGGGAATCAAGAGACCCAGTACTTC. The J gene is TRBJ2-5, the V gene TRBV6-5, with 11 bases that match TRBD1. The CDR3 sequence is 18 residues long. Per germline, CDR1 MNHEY and CDR2 SVGAGI. J lost 2 bases, V lost 6 bases, and 14 bases had no gene match.

There are a few counts of this clonotype. The chain has TRBV28 and TRBJ2-2; perhaps TRBD2 as D (5 bases). The CDR3 consists of 14 residues. V was clipped by 6 bases and J by 6 bases, with 14 bases between them. Per germline, CDR1 MDHEN and CDR2 SYDVKM. The CDR3 DNA reads TGTGCCAGCAGCCCCCCCCGGGGTCCCGGGGAGCTGTTTTTT. Translating it yields CASSPPRGPGELFF.

As to this clonotype: The junction and the germline gene differ at one end; a read error may be behind it. V gene TRBV9 combines with J gene TRBJ2-3; 12 positions match TRBD2. CDR3 length: 17 residues. In germline, CDR1 is SGDLS, CDR2 YYNGEE. In nucleotides, the CDR3 is TGTGCCGGCAGCTCCCCCGGGACTAGCGGGTTTTCAGATACGCAGTATTTT. This translates into CAGSSPGTSGFSDTQYF.

This clonotype was observed at least ten times. The V gene is TRBV9, the J gene TRBJ2-3; no clear D gene. CDR1 SGDLS and CDR2 YYNGEE come from the germline V gene. Trimming removed 0 bases from V and 2 bases from J, with 13 bases in between. The CDR3 loop spans 16 amino acids. The CDR3 DNA sequence: TGTGCCAGCAGCGTAGAGCCCTACAAAGCCACAGATACGCAGTATTTT. This gives the protein CASSVEPYKATDTQYF.

Comments on this clonotype: This may arise from a read error, as a much more abundant clone is one base away. The chain couples TRBV5-1 to TRBJ2-7; 8 nucleotides align to TRBD1. The CDR3 length is 14 residues. In germline, CDR1 is SGHRS, CDR2 YFSETQ. The CDR3 sequence: CASSKGQATYERYF. CDR3 sequence (DNA): TGCGCCAGCAGCAAGGGACAGGCGACCTACGAGCGGTACTTC.